This passage covers 9 T cell receptor beta chains from one sample sequenced in a study of CD8 T cell repertoires and HIV-1 epitope variants. Some clones are missing from TCRdb's copy, which holds only in-frame ones; the method was immunoSEQ multiplex PCR. Of 4,000 to 5,500 clones listed, about 66% are singletons. These receptors are not linked to any known antigen. The sequencing sample was made of cultured CD8+ T cells derived from PBMCs. The source of these receptors is a male donor with HIV.

This chain uses TRBV5-6 with TRBJ2-7; perhaps TRBD2 as D (5 bases). This CDR3 is built from 16 residues. The V gene's germline CDR1 is SGHDT and CDR2 YYEEEE. The germline V and J ends were trimmed by 0 bases and 4 bases, with 17 bases remaining between them. In DNA, the CDR3 is TGTGCCAGCAGCTTGGGGCCTTCTTTGGGAGATTACGAGCAGTACTTC. Protein: CASSLGPSLGDYEQYF. The full variable domain, its missing parts supplied by reference TRBV5-6 and TRBJ2-7, is DAGVTQSPTHLIKTRGQQVTLRCSPKSGHDTVSWYQQALGQGPQFIFQYYEEEERQRGNFPDRFSGHQFPNYSSELNVNALLLGDSALYLCASSLGPSLGDYEQYFGPGTRLTVT.

The CDR3 sequence: CASSPGTGGLTNEKLFF. The CDR3 DNA reads TGTGCCAGCAGCCCGGGGACAGGGGGCTTAACTAATGAAAAACTGTTTTTT. This chain uses TRBV7-6 with TRBJ1-4; 12 bases are shared with TRBD1. The trim removed 5 bases at V and 1 base at J, leaving 5 bases unmatched. The CDR3 sequence is 17 residues long. Germline V lookup: CDR1 SGHVS, CDR2 FNYEAQ. Using reference TRBV7-6 and TRBJ1-4 for the parts outside the CDR3, the full variable domain is GAGVSQSPRYKVTKRGQDVALRCDPISGHVSLYWYRQALGQGPEFLTYFNYEAQQDKSGLPNDRFSAERPEGSISTLTIQRTEQRDSAMYRCASSPGTGGLTNEKLFFGSGTQLSVL.

This sequence joins TRBV5-6 and TRBJ1-1; D is uncertain. Germline V gene data show CDR1 as SGHDT and CDR2 as YYEEEE. Deletions cut 0 bases from V and 0 bases from J, with 9 bases between. This CDR3 comprises 15 residues. The CDR3 nucleotides are TGTGCCAGCAGCTTGGGGGCAGCAATGAACACTGAAGCTTTCTTT. Amino acids: CASSLGAAMNTEAFF.

The V and J genes are TRBV19 and TRBJ1-1, with D possibly being TRBD1 (5 bases). Germline CDR1 is LNHDA and CDR2 is SQIVND (reference sequence). Trimming cost V 5 bases and J 8 bases, with 12 bases left between them. The CDR3 spans 12 residues. CDR3 nucleotide sequence: TGTGCCAGTAGTTCTCCGGGGGGAGAAGCTTTCTTT. It codes for CASSSPGGEAFF.

This clone was detected only once. The genes are TRBV6-1 and TRBJ2-7; 9 bases line up with TRBD1. With 6 bases clipped from V and 2 bases from J, the junction kept 2 bases outside the gene matches. The CDR3 loop spans 13 amino acids. CDR1 MNHNS and CDR2 SASEGT come from the germline V gene. The CDR3 loop is CASRGQGTYEQYF. The CDR3 nucleotides are TGTGCCAGCAGGGGACAGGGCACCTACGAGCAGTACTTC.

The rearrangement joins TRBV28 to TRBJ2-7, with TRBD1 matching over 7 bases. Germline CDR1 reads MDHEN; CDR2 reads SYDVKM. The CDR3 sequence is 18 residues long. V was pared by 5 bases and J by 4 bases, with 20 bases of the junction left unmatched. Written as DNA, the CDR3 is TGTGCCAGCAGTCCCATAGACAGGGCGGCCCCGGATTGGTACGAGCAGTACTTC. This gives the protein CASSPIDRAAPDWYEQYF.

The chain recombines TRBV19 with TRBJ1-5; 10 bases line up with TRBD1. Germline V gene lookup returns CDR1 LNHDA and CDR2 SQIVND (reference sequence). The CDR3 has 15 residues. The ends lost 3 bases at V and 6 bases at J; junction bases unmatched: 5. In DNA form, the CDR3 reads TGTGCCAGTAGTATTGGGACAGGGGTACGTCAGCCCCAGCATTTT. This gives the protein CASSIGTGVRQPQHF.

The chain combines TRBV19 with TRBJ2-2; D is tentatively TRBD1 or TRBD2 (5 bases each). The V and J ends lost 8 bases and 3 bases respectively, with 10 bases between them. The CDR3 is made up of 13 amino acids. The germline V gene has CDR1 LNHDA and CDR2 SQIVND (reference sequence). This CDR3 reads CASGWGYTGELFF. Written as DNA, the CDR3 is TGTGCCAGTGGGTGGGGGTACACCGGGGAGCTGTTTTTT.

This rearrangement joins TRBV4-2 to TRBJ2-3; the match to TRBD2 covers 12 bases. The trim removed 1 base at V and 0 bases at J, leaving 5 bases unmatched. CDR3 length equals 18 residues. CDR1 LGHNA and CDR2 YNFKEQ come from the germline V gene. CDR3 nucleotides: TGTGCCAGCAGCCAAGGACTAGCGGGGGCCTTAAGCACAGATACGCAGTATTTT. Translated: CASSQGLAGALSTDTQYF.